This T cell receptor (beta chain) was documented in a study of T-cell memory formation after mild COVID-19. Notes on the study in general: Contracting CD8+ clones were enriched in EMRA, CD4+ mainly in CM and EM. Contracting clones, day 15 to 85, had balanced CD4/CD8, and later expanders favored CD4+. Second-wave clones with a day 37 peak had unconfirmed SARS-CoV-2 specificity.

About this clonotype: What it recognizes is unknown.

5'RACE primed from the constant segment yielded TCR alpha and TCR beta cDNA libraries bearing sample barcodes and UMIs. TCRdb re-called the 5' RACE reads through MiXCR, storing one row per CDR3 protein. The table has roughly 550,000 distinct CDR3 sequences, roughly 21% seen once. The specimen was PBMCs or a T cell subset sorted from them (not recorded which). The TCR was taken from an adult woman who had mild COVID-19 (a few samples of this study predate the infection). Cell type and time point are not known.

The CDR3 protein is CASSVTGGSYEQYF. CDR3 DNA: TGTGCCAGCAGCGTTACAGGGGGCTCCTACGAGCAGTACTTC. The chain recombines TRBV9 with TRBJ2-7; 8 positions match TRBD1. The CDR3 spans 14 residues. CDR1 and CDR2 from the germline V gene are SGDLS and YYNGEE. J lost 0 bases, V lost 2 bases, and 1 base had no gene match.